One T cell receptor beta chain is described in this entry. Its specificity is not known. This specimen belongs to a study of cytomegalovirus exposure and HLA in healthy donors. Study details: An earlier analysis identified 120 million or so unique TCR beta sequences in approximately 190 million T cells. Overall study results and limits: Later, an analysis showed that TCR beta chains associated with HLA were more clonally expanded than others that were equally common. Using the classifier, cytomegalovirus status was reportedly diagnosed with high specificity and sensitivity.

The PCR made use of 60 Vbeta and 13 Jbeta primers. Original processing methods: There were about 88 million unique TCR beta chains by a later count, and about 12 million of them were shared. The table came from immunoSEQ multiplex PCR; TCRdb's copy has only in-frame clones and leaves some out. The DNA was the basis for D and trimming; V, J and clone size are from that table. The table has some 150,000 clones, approximately 79% seen once. CDR1 MDHEN and CDR2 SYDVKM come from the germline V gene. The CDR3 spans 15 residues. V was clipped by 6 bases and J by 10 bases, with 21 bases between them. Sequences were obtained from PBMCs. The rearrangement joins TRBV28 to TRBJ1-4, with D maybe TRBD1 (5 bases). This receptor was obtained from a man aged 40-50 years in good health and CMV-seropositive. The CDR3 here is CASREGRRGSLKLFF. The CDR3 DNA is TGTGCCAGCAGGGAGGGTAGGAGGGGCTCCCTAAAACTGTTTTTT. Complete variable domain (other parts from reference TRBV28 and TRBJ1-4): DVKVTQSSRYLVKRTGEKVFLECVQDMDHENMFWYRQDPGLGLRLIYFSYDVKMKEKGDIPEGYSVSREKKERFSLILESASTNQTSMYLCASREGRRGSLKLFFGSGTQLSVL.